These T cell receptor beta chains were read from a single sample in a study of cytomegalovirus exposure and HLA in healthy donors. Some clones are missing from TCRdb's copy, which holds only in-frame ones; the method was immunoSEQ multiplex PCR. The sample yields about 190,000 clones, roughly four fifths seen once. The sample consisted of PBMCs. The receptor set was obtained from a woman between 25 and 40 years old in good health and CMV-seropositive. Both conserved end residues are part of each CDR3. A D gene is named only where the DNA matches it firmly. Clone size, where shown, is once, few, many, or a class for clones that have expanded.

-	TRBV7-9	TRBJ2-7	17	TRBD2	CSSSEPGLAGGRYEQYF	TGTTCCAGCAGCGAACCGGGACTAGCGGGAGGGCGCTACGAGCAGTACTTC
-	TRBV5-1	TRBJ1-2	18	TRBD1	CASSLALGAGGKGYGYTF	TGCGCCAGCAGCTTGGCCCTCGGGGCAGGGGGCAAGGGCTATGGCTACACCTTC
-	TRBV5-4	TRBJ2-1	16	TRBD2	CASSGRLAGSYNEQFF	TGTGCCAGCAGCGGGAGACTAGCGGGATCCTACAATGAGCAGTTCTTC
-	TRBV7-2	TRBJ2-2	14	TRBD2	CASSLLGGTGELFF	TGTGCCAGCAGCTTACTGGGAGGGACCGGGGAGCTGTTTTTT
-	TRBV19	TRBJ2-5	16	-	CASTPGPGRVQETQYF	TGTGCCAGTACTCCTGGCCCGGGAAGAGTCCAAGAGACCCAGTACTTC
-	TRBV7-9	TRBJ2-2	14	-	CASNQWGVTGELFF	TGTGCCAGCAACCAGTGGGGGGTCACCGGGGAGCTGTTTTTT
-	TRBV19	TRBJ2-7	14	TRBD1	CASSSGTGGYEQYF	TGTGCCAGTAGTTCCGGGACAGGGGGTTACGAGCAGTACTTC
-	TRBV7-2	TRBJ2-7	17	TRBD2	CASSPLPGTSGRGEQYF	TGTGCCAGCAGCCCCCTTCCCGGGACTAGCGGGAGAGGAGAGCAGTACTTC
-	TRBV27	TRBJ2-1	13	-	CASSKAGYNEQFF	TGTGCCAGCAGTAAGGCAGGCTACAATGAGCAGTTCTTC
-	TRBV5-8	TRBJ1-3	15	-	CASSLEGLDGNTIYF	TGTGCCAGCAGCTTGGAGGGGCTCGATGGAAACACCATATATTTT
once	TRBV5-1	TRBJ2-3	14	TRBD2	CASSFSGRTDTQYF	TGCGCCAGCAGTTTTAGCGGGCGCACAGATACGCAGTATTTT
few	TRBV4-1	TRBJ1-5	15	-	CASSPGGASNQPQHF	TGCGCCAGCAGCCCCGGGGGGGCGAGCAATCAGCCCCAGCATTTT
-	TRBV5-1	TRBJ2-4	16	TRBD1	CASSLEPGGAKNIQYF	TGCGCCAGCAGCTTGGAGCCAGGGGGAGCCAAAAACATTCAGTACTTC
-	TRBV7-9	TRBJ1-1	15	-	CASSLVGSGALEAFF	TGTGCCAGCAGCTTAGTGGGTTCCGGAGCCCTTGAAGCTTTCTTT
once	TRBV27	TRBJ1-4	13	TRBD1	CASSFGTGGRLFF	TGTGCCAGCAGTTTTGGGACAGGGGGCCGGCTGTTTTTT
-	TRBV2	TRBJ2-7	14	TRBD2	CASRRGTNTYEQYF	TGTGCCAGCAGACGTGGGACTAACACCTACGAGCAGTACTTC
-	TRBV27	TRBJ1-3	17	TRBD1	CASSPFAKGASGNTIYF	TGTGCCAGCAGCCCCTTTGCGAAGGGGGCCTCTGGAAACACCATATATTTT
-	TRBV18	TRBJ2-1	15	TRBD2	CASSPTGLAGDEQFF	TGTGCCAGCTCACCAACGGGACTAGCGGGAGACGAGCAGTTCTTC
-	TRBV6-4	TRBJ2-1	13	-	CASSETSVNEQFF	TGTGCCAGCAGTGAGACTAGTGTCAATGAGCAGTTCTTC
few	TRBV11-2	TRBJ2-2	17	TRBD1	CASSLLPGQGDTGELFF	TGTGCCAGCAGCTTACTTCCGGGACAGGGCGACACCGGGGAGCTGTTTTTT
-	TRBV28	TRBJ2-7	14	TRBD1	CASSSGTESYEQYF	TGTGCCAGCAGTTCCGGGACAGAGTCCTACGAGCAGTACTTC
-	TRBV5-4	TRBJ2-7	16	TRBD2	CASSWGGASGTQEQYF	TGTGCCAGCAGCTGGGGGGGGGCTAGCGGGACCCAAGAGCAGTACTTC
-	TRBV4-1	TRBJ2-7	15	TRBD2	CASSQETSLGYEQYF	TGCGCCAGCAGCCAAGAGACTAGCTTGGGCTACGAGCAGTACTTC
-	TRBV5-1	TRBJ1-1	13	-	CASSPARGSEAFF	TGCGCCAGCAGCCCCGCACGGGGGTCTGAAGCTTTCTTT
-	TRBV2	TRBJ2-7	13	TRBD1	CASCRDRGAEQYF	TGTGCCAGCTGCCGGGACAGGGGAGCCGAGCAGTACTTC
once	TRBV5-1	TRBJ2-5	16	TRBD2	CASSLGIAGGKETQYF	TGCGCCAGCAGCCTGGGAATAGCGGGAGGAAAAGAGACCCAGTACTTC
-	TRBV7-9	TRBJ1-1	12	-	CASSPPDTEAFF	TGTGCCAGCAGCCCACCGGACACTGAAGCTTTCTTT
-	TRBV5-1	TRBJ1-4	15	TRBD1	CASSLLGQEVEKLFF	TGCGCCAGCAGCTTGTTGGGACAGGAAGTAGAAAAACTGTTTTTT
-	TRBV28	TRBJ2-7	21	TRBD1	CASGGQGGIGSGRSRAYEQYF	TGTGCCAGCGGGGGACAGGGCGGGATAGGTAGCGGCCGTTCTAGGGCCTACGAGCAGTACTTC
-	TRBV2	TRBJ2-7	14	TRBD1	CASRQQGSTYEQYF	TGTGCCAGCAGACAACAGGGGTCCACCTACGAGCAGTACTTC
-	TRBV10-1	TRBJ2-7	16	TRBD2	CASSEVAGLSSYEQYF	TGCGCCAGCAGCGAGGTAGCGGGCCTCAGCTCCTACGAGCAGTACTTC
few	TRBV18	TRBJ1-4	17	TRBD1	CASSPPKGARSNEKLFF	TGTGCCAGCTCACCACCGAAGGGGGCGCGGAGTAATGAAAAACTGTTTTTT
once	TRBV10-1	TRBJ1-4	13	-	CASSERRHEKLFF	TGCGCCAGCAGTGAGCGGAGGCATGAAAAACTGTTTTTT
-	TRBV9	TRBJ1-1	17	TRBD1	CASSAPGQGIENTEAFF	TGTGCCAGCAGCGCCCCTGGACAGGGCATCGAAAACACTGAAGCTTTCTTT
-	TRBV6-5	TRBJ1-2	13	TRBD1	CASRATGGRGYTF	TGTGCCAGCAGGGCGACAGGGGGCCGTGGCTACACCTTC
-	TRBV4-1	TRBJ2-7	16	TRBD1	CASSQEIRTGWYEQYF	TGCGCCAGCAGCCAAGAGATACGGACAGGGTGGTACGAGCAGTACTTC
-	TRBV2	TRBJ2-7	15	-	CASRDRWRSSYEQYF	TGTGCCAGCAGGGATAGATGGCGGAGCTCCTACGAGCAGTACTTC